This TCR beta chain is drawn from a study of T cells in Graves' hyperthyroidism and ophthalmopathy. Study-level results: Stable hyperthyroidism was separated from ophthalmopathy by a model based on 13 V-J features. The majority of expanded thyroid clonotypes above 0.001 also appeared in blood.

It was RNA transcripts that yielded the amplified TCR beta CDR3 regions. First-round RT-PCR targeting the TCR CDR3 was performed with the HTBI primer set. In TCRdb, the multiplex PCR reads were re-called with MiXCR into one record per CDR3 protein. The sample records under 300,000 distinct CDR3 sequences, 10% to 15% being singletons. With respect to this clonotype: Its antigen is unknown.

The hyperthyroidism patients had all been newly diagnosed, and their disease duration was under 2 months. Their ages ranged from 18 to 65 years. The ends were cut back, 8 bases at V and 7 bases at J, with 15 bases in the middle. The CDR3 is 13 residues long. Germline V lookup: CDR1 SGDLS, CDR2 YYNGEE. This sequence joins TRBV9 and TRBJ1-4; D unclear. Sequences were obtained from blood. The source is a woman aged 25 to 39 with Graves' hyperthyroidism that later progressed to Graves' ophthalmopathy. CDR3: CASGGAAGEKLFF. The DNA of the CDR3 is TGTGCCAGTGGTGGCGCGGCCGGTGAAAAACTGTTTTTT. The full variable domain, with the rest looked up from reference TRBV9 and TRBJ1-4, is DSGVTQTPKHLITATGQRVTLRCSPRSGDLSVYWYQQSLDQGLQFLIQYYNGEERAKGNILERFSAQQFPDLHSELNLSSLELGDSALYFCASGGAAGEKLFFGSGTQLSVL.